Sequencing of this TCR beta chain was carried out in a study of cytomegalovirus exposure and HLA in healthy donors. The PCR had 60 Vbeta and 13 Jbeta primers. Measured with immunoSEQ multiplex PCR; TCRdb has only the in-frame clones, and not every one. In the table there are around 210,000 clones, 75% to 90% of which are singletons. Germline V gene data show CDR1 as MNHEY and CDR2 as SVGAGI. CDR3 length: 15 amino acids. V shed 5 bases and J 7 bases; nucleotides not matched to a gene: 10. The receptor comes from a woman aged 40-49 years in good health and CMV-seronegative. The sample comprised PBMCs. V gene TRBV6-5 combines with J gene TRBJ2-1; 8 nucleotides agree with TRBD2. This chain's CDR3 is CASSGGLDGRNEQFF. The DNA of the CDR3 is TGTGCCAGCAGTGGGGGACTAGATGGGAGAAATGAGCAGTTCTTC.